The 4 T cell receptor beta chains below come from one sample, sequenced in a study of blood T cell repertoires in COVID-19. The table came from immunoSEQ multiplex PCR; TCRdb's copy has only in-frame clones and leaves some out. The table includes around 66,000 clones, roughly 78% detected once. The sample consisted of peripheral blood. These receptors all stem from a human donor in a cohort sampled during active COVID-19.

The chain combines TRBV24-1 with TRBJ1-5; no firm D call. The CDR3 runs 13 residues. Trimming shortened V by 5 bases and J by 0 bases, and 4 bases separated the two germline ends. The V gene's germline CDR1 is KGHDR and CDR2 SFDVKD. The CDR3 DNA sequence: TGTGCCACCAGTGCCCGTAGCAATCAGCCCCAGCATTTT. Translation gives CATSARSNQPQHF.

The V gene is TRBV27, the J gene TRBJ1-5; TRBD1 is a possible D gene (6 bases). V was cut by 3 bases and J by 1 base, with 7 bases left in between. This CDR3 is 14 amino acids long. The germline V gene encodes CDR1 MNHEY and CDR2 SMNVEV (reference sequence). Here the CDR3 DNA reads TGTGCCAGCAGTTTCAGGGGAAGCAATCAGCCCCAGCATTTT. It yields the protein CASSFRGSNQPQHF.

This sequence joins TRBV13 and TRBJ2-7; 11 bases align to TRBD1. The CDR3 covers 14 residues. CDR1 is PRHDT and CDR2 is FYEKMQ in the germline V gene (reference sequence). Trimming cost V 5 bases and J 5 bases; bases outside gene matches: 5. The CDR3 loop reads CASSAGQGVDEQYF. CDR3 bases: TGTGCCAGCAGCGCGGGACAGGGGGTGGACGAGCAGTACTTC. The full variable domain, with the rest looked up from reference TRBV13 and TRBJ2-7, is AAGVIQSPRHLIKEKRETATLKCYPIPRHDTVYWYQQGPGQDPQFLISFYEKMQSDKGSIPDRFSAQQFSDYHSELNMSSLELGDSALYFCASSAGQGVDEQYFGPGTRLTVT.

CDR3 DNA: TGCGCCAGCAGCCACGAGGGACAGGGTTATGGCTACACCTTC. Translation gives CASSHEGQGYGYTF. The V and J genes are TRBV4-3 and TRBJ1-2, with 9 positions matching TRBD1. The CDR3 contains 14 residues. Per germline, CDR1 LGHNA and CDR2 YSLEER. V trimming: 3 bases; J trimming: 5 bases; junction bases outside the gene matches: 4.